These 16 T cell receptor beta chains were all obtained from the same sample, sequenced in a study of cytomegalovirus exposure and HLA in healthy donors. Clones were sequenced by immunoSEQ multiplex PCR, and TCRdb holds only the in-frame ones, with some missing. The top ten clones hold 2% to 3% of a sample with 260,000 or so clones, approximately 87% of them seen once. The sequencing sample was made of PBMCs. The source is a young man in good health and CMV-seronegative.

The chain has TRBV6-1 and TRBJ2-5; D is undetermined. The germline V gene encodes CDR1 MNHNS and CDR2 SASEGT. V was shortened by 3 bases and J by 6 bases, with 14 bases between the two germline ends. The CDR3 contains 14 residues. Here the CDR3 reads CASSDLTPVQTQYF. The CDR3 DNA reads TGTGCCAGCAGTGATCTGACTCCGGTCCAGACCCAGTACTTC.

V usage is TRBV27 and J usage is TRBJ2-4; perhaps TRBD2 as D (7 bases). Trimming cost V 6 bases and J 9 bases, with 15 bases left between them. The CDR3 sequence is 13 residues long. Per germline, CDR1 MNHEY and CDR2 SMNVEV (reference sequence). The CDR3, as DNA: TGTGCCAGCAGACAAGGGGGGGAGGCCATTCAGTACTTC. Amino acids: CASRQGGEAIQYF.

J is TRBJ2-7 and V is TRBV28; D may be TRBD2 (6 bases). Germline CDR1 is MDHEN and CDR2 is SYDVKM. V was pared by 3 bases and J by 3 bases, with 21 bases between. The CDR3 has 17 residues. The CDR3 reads CASSFREVASAYYEQYF. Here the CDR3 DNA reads TGTGCCAGCAGTTTCCGAGAGGTGGCTAGCGCCTACTACGAGCAGTACTTC. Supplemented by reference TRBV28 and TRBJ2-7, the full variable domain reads DVKVTQSSRYLVKRTGEKVFLECVQDMDHENMFWYRQDPGLGLRLIYFSYDVKMKEKGDIPEGYSVSREKKERFSLILESASTNQTSMYLCASSFREVASAYYEQYFGPGTRLTVT.

CDR3 in DNA: TGTGCCTGGAGTGTTGAGGGGGACACTGAAGCTTTCTTT. This gives the protein CAWSVEGDTEAFF. The rearrangement joins TRBV30 to TRBJ1-1; the D gene is possibly TRBD1 (6 bases). This CDR3 region has 13 residues. Trimming pared 0 bases from V and 3 bases from J, leaving 8 bases between. Germline V CDR1 and CDR2: GTSNPN, SVGIG (reference sequence).

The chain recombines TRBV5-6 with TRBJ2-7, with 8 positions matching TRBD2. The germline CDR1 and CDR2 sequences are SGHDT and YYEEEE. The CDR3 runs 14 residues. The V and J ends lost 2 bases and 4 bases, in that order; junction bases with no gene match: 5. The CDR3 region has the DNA TGTGCCAGCAGCTTCACCCAGCGGGGGTACGAGCAGTACTTC. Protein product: CASSFTQRGYEQYF.

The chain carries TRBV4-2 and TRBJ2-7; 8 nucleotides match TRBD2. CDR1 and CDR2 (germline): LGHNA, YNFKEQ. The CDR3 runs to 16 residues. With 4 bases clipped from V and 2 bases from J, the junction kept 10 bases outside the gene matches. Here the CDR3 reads CASSRERELMAYEQYF. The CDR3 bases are TGTGCCAGCAGCCGAGAGCGGGAGTTGATGGCCTACGAGCAGTACTTC.

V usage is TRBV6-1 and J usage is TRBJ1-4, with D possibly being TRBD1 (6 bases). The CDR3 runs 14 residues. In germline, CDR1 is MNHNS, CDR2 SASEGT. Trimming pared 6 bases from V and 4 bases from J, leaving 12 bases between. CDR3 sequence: CASRRTGYNEKLFF. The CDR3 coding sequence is TGTGCCAGCAGAAGAACAGGGTATAATGAAAAACTGTTTTTT.

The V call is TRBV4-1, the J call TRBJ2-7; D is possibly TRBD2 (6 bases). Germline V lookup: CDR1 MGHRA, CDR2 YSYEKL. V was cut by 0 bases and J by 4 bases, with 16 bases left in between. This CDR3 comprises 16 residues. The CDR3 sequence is CASSQDPSLAPYEQYF. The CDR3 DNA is TGCGCCAGCAGCCAAGATCCCTCACTAGCCCCTTACGAGCAGTACTTC.

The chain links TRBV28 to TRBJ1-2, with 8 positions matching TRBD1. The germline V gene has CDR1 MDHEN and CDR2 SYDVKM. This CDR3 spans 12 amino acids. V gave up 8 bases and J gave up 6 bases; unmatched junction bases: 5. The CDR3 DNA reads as TGTGCCAGCGGACAGGGTGTTGATGGCTACACCTTC. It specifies CASGQGVDGYTF.

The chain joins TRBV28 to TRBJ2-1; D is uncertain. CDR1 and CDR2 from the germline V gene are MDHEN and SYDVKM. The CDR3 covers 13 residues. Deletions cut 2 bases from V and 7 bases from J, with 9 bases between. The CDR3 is CASSLAHRNEQFF. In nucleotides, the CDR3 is TGTGCCAGCAGTTTAGCCCACAGAAATGAGCAGTTCTTC.

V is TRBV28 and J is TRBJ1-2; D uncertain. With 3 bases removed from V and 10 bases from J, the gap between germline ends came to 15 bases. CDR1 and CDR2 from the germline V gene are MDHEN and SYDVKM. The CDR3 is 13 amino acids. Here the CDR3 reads CASSFELSGNYTF. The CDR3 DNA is TGTGCCAGCAGTTTCGAATTGTCGGGGAACTACACCTTC.

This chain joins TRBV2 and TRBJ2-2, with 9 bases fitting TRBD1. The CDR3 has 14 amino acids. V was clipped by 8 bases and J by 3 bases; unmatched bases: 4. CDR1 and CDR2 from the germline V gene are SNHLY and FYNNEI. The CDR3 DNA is TGTGCCAGCGCCACAGGGGGCGACACCGGGGAGCTGTTTTTT. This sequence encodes CASATGGDTGELFF.

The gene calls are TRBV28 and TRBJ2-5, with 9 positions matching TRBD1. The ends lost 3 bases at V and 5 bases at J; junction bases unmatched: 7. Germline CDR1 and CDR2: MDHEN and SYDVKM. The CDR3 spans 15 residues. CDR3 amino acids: CASSFWDRVSETQYF. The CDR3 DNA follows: TGTGCCAGCAGTTTTTGGGACAGGGTATCGGAGACCCAGTACTTC.

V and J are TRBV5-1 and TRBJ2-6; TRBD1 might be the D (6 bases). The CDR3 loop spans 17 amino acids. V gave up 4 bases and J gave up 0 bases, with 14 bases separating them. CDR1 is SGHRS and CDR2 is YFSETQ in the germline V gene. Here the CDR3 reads CASSPGTTSSGANVLTF. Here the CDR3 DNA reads TGCGCCAGCAGCCCCGGGACAACGAGCTCTGGGGCCAACGTCCTGACTTTC. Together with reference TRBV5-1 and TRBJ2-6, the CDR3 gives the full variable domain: KAGVTQTPRYLIKTRGQQVTLSCSPISGHRSVSWYQQTPGQGLQFLFEYFSETQRNKGNFPGRFSGRQFSNSRSEMNVSTLELGDSALYLCASSPGTTSSGANVLTFGAGSRLTVL.

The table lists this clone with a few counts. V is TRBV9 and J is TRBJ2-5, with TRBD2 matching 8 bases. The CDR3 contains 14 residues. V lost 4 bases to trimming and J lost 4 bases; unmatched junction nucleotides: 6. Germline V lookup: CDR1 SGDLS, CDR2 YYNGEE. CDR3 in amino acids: CASSPGGGGETQYF. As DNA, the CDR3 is TGTGCCAGCAGCCCCGGGGGGGGAGGAGAGACCCAGTACTTC. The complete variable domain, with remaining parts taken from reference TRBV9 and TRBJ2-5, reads DSGVTQTPKHLITATGQRVTLRCSPRSGDLSVYWYQQSLDQGLQFLIQYYNGEERAKGNILERFSAQQFPDLHSELNLSSLELGDSALYFCASSPGGGGETQYFGPGTRLLVL.

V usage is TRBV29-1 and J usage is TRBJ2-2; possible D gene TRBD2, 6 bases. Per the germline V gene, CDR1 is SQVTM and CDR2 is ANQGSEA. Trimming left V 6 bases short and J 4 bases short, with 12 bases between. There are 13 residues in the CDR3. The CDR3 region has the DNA TGCAGCGTCCCGGGGGATCCCACCGGGGAGCTGTTTTTT. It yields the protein CSVPGDPTGELFF.